Below are 6 T cell receptor beta chains sequenced from a single sample in a study of OX40 agonist ivuxolimab in advanced cancers. Only in-frame clones appear in the TCRdb table, and some are missing; sequencing was by immunoSEQ multiplex PCR. Among 65,000 to 75,000 clones listed, roughly four fifths were seen once. The sample here was CD4+ or CD8+ T cells sorted from blood, taken in a trial of the OX40 agonist ivuxolimab. The receptors here all came from an adult with an advanced solid tumor such as melanoma, head and neck, liver or kidney cancer.

V usage is TRBV19 and J usage is TRBJ2-4; D gene unclear. The V end was cut by 7 bases, the J end by 7 bases, with 14 bases between. In germline, CDR1 is LNHDA, CDR2 SQIVND (reference sequence). The CDR3 has 13 residues. The CDR3 DNA is TGTGCCAGTATAGGGTCCGGTGTTAACATTCAGTACTTC. Translation gives CASIGSGVNIQYF. Variable domain in full (rest from reference TRBV19 and TRBJ2-4): DGGITQSPKYLFRKEGQNVTLSCEQNLNHDAMYWYRQDPGQGLRLIYYSQIVNDFQKGDIAEGYSVSREKKESFPLTVTSAQKNPTAFYLCASIGSGVNIQYFGAGTRLSVL.

V and J are TRBV28 and TRBJ1-1; D gene uncertain. CDR3 length: 12 residues. Germline lookup yields CDR1 MDHEN and CDR2 SYDVKM. V lost 8 bases and J lost 6, with 13 bases in between. CDR3 coding DNA: TGTGCCAGCGGGCGACATAGGGCTGAAGCTTTCTTT. Its protein product is CASGRHRAEAFF. Full variable domain (outside the CDR3, taken from reference TRBV28 and TRBJ1-1): DVKVTQSSRYLVKRTGEKVFLECVQDMDHENMFWYRQDPGLGLRLIYFSYDVKMKEKGDIPEGYSVSREKKERFSLILESASTNQTSMYLCASGRHRAEAFFGQGTRLTVV.

This chain uses TRBV2 with TRBJ2-1; maybe TRBD1 (6 bases). This CDR3 spans 15 amino acids. Germline loops: CDR1 SNHLY, CDR2 FYNNEI. The ends were cut back, 5 bases at V and 2 bases at J, with 13 bases in the middle. The CDR3 sequence is CASSSIRGTYNEQFF. The CDR3 DNA reads TGTGCCAGCAGTAGCATAAGGGGGACCTACAATGAGCAGTTCTTC.

The J gene is TRBJ1-4, the V gene TRBV2; D perhaps matches TRBD1 (6 bases). Germline V gene data show CDR1 as SNHLY and CDR2 as FYNNEI. The CDR3 runs to 15 residues. The germline V and J ends were trimmed by 3 bases and 2 bases, with 10 bases remaining between them. Written as DNA, the CDR3 is TGTGCCAGCAGTGAGTCGGGGGGCACTAATGAAAAACTGTTTTTT. Protein product: CASSESGGTNEKLFF. Filled out from reference TRBV2 and TRBJ1-4, the complete variable domain reads EPEVTQTPSHQVTQMGQEVILRCVPISNHLYFYWYRQILGQKVEFLVSFYNNEISEKSEIFDDQFSVERPDGSNFTLKIRSTKLEDSAMYFCASSESGGTNEKLFFGSGTQLSVL.

J is TRBJ1-5 and V is TRBV6-1; D might be TRBD1 (5 bases). CDR3 length equals 13 residues. Trimming removed 4 bases at V and 3 bases at J, with 7 bases between. Germline lookup yields CDR1 MNHNS and CDR2 SASEGT. DNA of the CDR3: TGTGCCAGCAGTGGACAGCCCAATCAGCCCCAGCATTTT. It encodes CASSGQPNQPQHF.

The rearrangement joins TRBV19 to TRBJ1-4; D ambiguous. This CDR3 is built from 15 residues. V was pared by 5 bases and J by 0 bases, with 10 bases between. The V gene's germline CDR1 is LNHDA and CDR2 SQIVND (reference sequence). The CDR3 DNA reads TGTGCCAGTAGTGCCTACTCGCCAACTAATGAAAAACTGTTTTTT. Translating gives CASSAYSPTNEKLFF.